This T cell receptor beta chain was recovered during a study of molecular identifiers for immune sequencing clone quantification. TCRdb processed the PCR reads anew with MiXCR; each CDR3 protein has one entry. The sample lists some 590,000 distinct CDR3 sequences, over 25% occurring once. As CD8+CD4-CCR7+CD45RA+ cells, naive CD8 T cells were sorted. This clonotype was recorded at least ten times. Its antigen is not known. The V gene's germline CDR1 is GTSNPN and CDR2 SVGIG (reference sequence). V lost 5 bases, J lost 5 bases, and 7 bases lay in between. The CDR3 has 11 amino acids. General study points: Among effectors, clones above 20 RNA copies held over 98% of molecules; among naive cells, under 1%. Spiked Jurkat TCR RNA originating from one cell could reportedly be identified amid more than 800,000 naive cells. In cases of identical TCR molecules sharing a barcode, highly expanded clone sizes could be underestimated.

The chain recombines TRBV30 with TRBJ2-1; D uncertain. The receptor's source is a human donor in good health. Some libraries in this study had Jurkat cell RNA spiked in. Sequencing input: naive CD8+ T cells from blood, with Jurkat cell RNA spiked in. Subset here: FACS-sorted CD8+CD4-CCR7+CD45RA+ naive T cells. The CDR3 loop reads CAWAADNEQFF. Written as DNA, the CDR3 is TGTGCCTGGGCCGCGGACAATGAGCAGTTCTTC.